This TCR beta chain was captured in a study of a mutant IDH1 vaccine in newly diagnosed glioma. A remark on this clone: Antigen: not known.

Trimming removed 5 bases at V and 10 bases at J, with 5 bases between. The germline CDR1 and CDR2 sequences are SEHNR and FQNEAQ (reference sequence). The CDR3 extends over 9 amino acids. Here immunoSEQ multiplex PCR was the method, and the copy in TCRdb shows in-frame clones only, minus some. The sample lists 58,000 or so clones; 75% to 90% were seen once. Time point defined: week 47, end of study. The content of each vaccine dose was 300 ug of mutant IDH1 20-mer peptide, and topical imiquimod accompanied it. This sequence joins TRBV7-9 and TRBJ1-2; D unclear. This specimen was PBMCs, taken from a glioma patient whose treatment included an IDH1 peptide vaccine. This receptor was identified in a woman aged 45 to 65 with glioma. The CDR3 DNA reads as TGTGCCAGCAGCCTCACCTACACCTTC. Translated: CASSLTYTF.